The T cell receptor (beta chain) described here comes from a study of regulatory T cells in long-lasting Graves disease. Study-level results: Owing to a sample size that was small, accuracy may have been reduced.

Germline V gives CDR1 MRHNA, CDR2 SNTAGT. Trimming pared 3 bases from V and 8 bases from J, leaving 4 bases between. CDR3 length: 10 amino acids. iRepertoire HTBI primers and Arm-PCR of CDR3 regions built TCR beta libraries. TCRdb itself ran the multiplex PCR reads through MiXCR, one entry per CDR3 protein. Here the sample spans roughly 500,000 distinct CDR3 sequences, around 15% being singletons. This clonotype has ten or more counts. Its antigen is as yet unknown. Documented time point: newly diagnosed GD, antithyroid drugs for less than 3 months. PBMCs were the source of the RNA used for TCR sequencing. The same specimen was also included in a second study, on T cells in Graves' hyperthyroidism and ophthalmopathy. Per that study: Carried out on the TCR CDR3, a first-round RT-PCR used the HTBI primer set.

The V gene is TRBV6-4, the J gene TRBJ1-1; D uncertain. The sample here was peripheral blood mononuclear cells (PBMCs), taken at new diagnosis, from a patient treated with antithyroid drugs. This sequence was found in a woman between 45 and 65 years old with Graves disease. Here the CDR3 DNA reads TGTGCCAGCAGTGAAGTCGAAGCTTTCTTT. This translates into CASSEVEAFF.